This is a list of T cell receptor beta chains from one sample in a study of graft-versus-host responses after intestinal transplantation. The table came from immunoSEQ multiplex PCR; TCRdb's copy has only in-frame clones and leaves some out. Of approximately 2,200 clones in the sample, 80% were seen once. The sample in question was ileum tissue, obtained 18 days after transplant. Source of these receptors: a human patient who received an intestinal transplant, so some T cells may come from the graft donor. Both conserved end residues are part of each CDR3. The order of the fields is clone size, V gene, J gene, D gene, CDR3 DNA, CDR3 protein. A D gene is named only where the DNA matches it firmly. Expanded clones get a size class; other rows say once, few or many, or leave the size out.

>NA|TRBV25-1|TRBJ1-2|TRBD1
TGTGCCAGCAGTGCAACGGACAGGGAAGGGTATGGCTACACCTTC
CASSATDREGYGYTF
>NA|TRBV5-6|TRBJ1-2|NA
TGTGCCAGCAGCTTGGAGAGGGATTCCTATGGCTACACCTTC
CASSLERDSYGYTF
>NA|TRBV25-1|TRBJ2-3|NA
TGTGCCAGCAGCAAACGGTCCCGGGACACAGATACGCAGTATTTT
CASSKRSRDTDTQYF
>NA|TRBV9|TRBJ2-1|TRBD2
TGTGCCAGCTCCTCCTCCGGGACTAGCGAGGGCAATGAGCAGTTCTTC
CASSSSGTSEGNEQFF
>NA|TRBV25-1|TRBJ2-7|TRBD1
TGTGCCAGCAGTGACCCCCAGGACAGGGGCTCCTACGAGCAGTACTTC
CASSDPQDRGSYEQYF
>large|TRBV7-9|TRBJ1-2|NA
TGTGCCAGCAGCTTATCCGTGAGCTATGGCTACACCTTC
CASSLSVSYGYTF
>NA|TRBV6-5|TRBJ1-6|NA
TGTGCCAGCAGAACCACCCTGGCCTCACCCCTCCACTTT
CASRTTLASPLHF
>NA|TRBV19|TRBJ1-4|NA
TGTGCCAGTAACGGGGGCGAAAAACTGTTTTTT
CASNGGEKLFF
>NA|TRBV10-1|TRBJ2-4|TRBD1
TGCGCCAGCAGTGAGTCAAGGACAGGGTGGAACATTCAGTACTTC
CASSESRTGWNIQYF
>NA|TRBV29-1|TRBJ2-7|NA
TGCAGCGTTGAGGGTCCTGGCGAGCAGTACTTC
CSVEGPGEQYF
>NA|TRBV25-1|TRBJ1-1|NA
TGTGCCAGCAGTGAATCCCAGACAGTAAGAGAAGCTTTCTTT
CASSESQTVREAFF
>few|TRBV11-2|TRBJ2-7|NA
TGTGCCAGCAGCTTAGGGGGCAACTCCTACGAGCAGTACTTC
CASSLGGNSYEQYF
>NA|TRBV11-2|TRBJ2-5|NA
TGTGCCAGCAGCTTAGGCGGGTCCCAAGAGACCCAGTACTTC
CASSLGGSQETQYF
>NA|TRBV7-8|TRBJ2-1|NA
TGTGCCAGCAGCTTATATCTTCCGGGGGCAGCCTACAATGAGCAGTTCTTC
CASSLYLPGAAYNEQFF
>NA|TRBV30|TRBJ2-1|NA
TGTGCCTGGAGTGTAGGACACTACAATGAGCAGTTCTTC
CAWSVGHYNEQFF
>NA|TRBV19|TRBJ2-1|NA
TGTGCCAGTAGTCCCTTCCGGGGCACCCGGTACAATGAGCAGTTCTTC
CASSPFRGTRYNEQFF
>once|TRBV9|TRBJ2-3|NA
TGTGCCAGCAGCGTCCACTCTAGCGGCACAGATACGCAGTATTTT
CASSVHSSGTDTQYF
>NA|TRBV7-9|TRBJ2-2|NA
TGTGCCAGCAGCAAGACAGGGGAGCTGTTTTTT
CASSKTGELFF
>NA|TRBV6-4|TRBJ1-5|TRBD1
TGTGCCAGCAGTGACCCGGGACAGGGAATATATAGCAATCAGCCCCAGCATTTT
CASSDPGQGIYSNQPQHF
>NA|TRBV6-4|TRBJ2-3|NA
TGTGCCAGCAGTGACTGGAAAGATACGCAGTATTTT
CASSDWKDTQYF
>NA|TRBV29-1|TRBJ2-5|TRBD2
TGCAGCGTTGAGGGACTAGCGGGGCTCCAAGAGACCCAGTACTTC
CSVEGLAGLQETQYF
>NA|TRBV28|TRBJ2-5|TRBD1
TGTGCCAGCAGTTTATCCGGACAGGTCCAAGAGACCCAGTACTTC
CASSLSGQVQETQYF
>few|TRBV30|TRBJ1-1|NA
TGTGCCTGGAGTGTAGGGAACACTGAAGCTTTCTTT
CAWSVGNTEAFF
>NA|TRBV30|TRBJ1-2|NA
TGTGCCTGGAGTGTAGGAGGCTACACCTTC
CAWSVGGYTF
>NA|TRBV9|TRBJ1-1|TRBD1
TGTGCCAGCAGCACCCGACAGGGTAGAACTTTCTTT
CASSTRQGRTFF
>NA|TRBV5-1|TRBJ2-7|NA
TGCGCCAGCTCCCCGGGACACCTCTACGAGCAGTACTTC
CASSPGHLYEQYF
>NA|TRBV7-2|TRBJ1-2|NA
TGTGCCAGCAGCTCGGACCTATTCTATGGCTACACCTTC
CASSSDLFYGYTF
>NA|TRBV19|TRBJ2-1|TRBD2
TGTGCCAGTAGCCCGGGACTAGCGGGTCACAATGAGCAGTTCTTC
CASSPGLAGHNEQFF
>NA|TRBV12-5|TRBJ2-1|NA
TGTGCTAGTGGTTTGATCGGGGTCTTCAATGAGCAGTTCTTC
CASGLIGVFNEQFF
>once|TRBV25-1|TRBJ2-7|NA
TGTGCCGGCAGTGCCAGACAGATGTCCTACGAGCAGTACTTC
CAGSARQMSYEQYF
>NA|TRBV6-5|TRBJ1-2|NA
TGTGCCAGCAGTAGACACAGGGCGGAGGGCTATGGCTACACCTTC
CASSRHRAEGYGYTF
>few|TRBV5-8|TRBJ2-7|TRBD2
TGTGCCAGCAGCTTAGATCGAGCGGGACCCCTAGACGAGCAGTACTTC
CASSLDRAGPLDEQYF
>NA|TRBV7-9|TRBJ1-2|TRBD1
TGTGCCAGCAGCCGCACGAGTGGACAGGGGGGCTACACCTTC
CASSRTSGQGGYTF
>NA|TRBV5-1|TRBJ1-6|NA
TGCGCCAGCAGAAATAGCAGCTCCTATAATTCACCCCTCCACTTT
CASRNSSSYNSPLHF
>NA|TRBV6-5|TRBJ1-4|NA
TGTGCCAGCAGTTACGGGACAACTAATGAAAAACTGTTTTTT
CASSYGTTNEKLFF
>NA|TRBV4-1|TRBJ1-2|NA
TGCGCCAGCAGCCCCCTGAACAGGGTATTGGACGGCTACACCTTC
CASSPLNRVLDGYTF
>NA|TRBV19|TRBJ1-4|TRBD1
TGTGCCAGCACAGGGGGAGGGCGGACTAATGAAAAACTGTTTTTT
CASTGGGRTNEKLFF
>NA|TRBV4-1|TRBJ2-3|NA
TGCGCCAGCAGCCAAGCAGATACGCAGTATTTT
CASSQADTQYF
>NA|TRBV25-1|TRBJ2-5|NA
TGTGCCAGCAGTGAATCAGAAGAGACCCAGTACTTC
CASSESEETQYF
>NA|TRBV15|TRBJ2-1|TRBD2
TGTGCCACCAGCAGAGTTAGCGGGAGGGCCTCAGGTGAGCAGTTCTTC
CATSRVSGRASGEQFF
>NA|TRBV10-3|TRBJ2-7|TRBD1
TGTGCCATCAGTGAGGGGGACAGGGCGAAATACGAGCAGTACTTC
CAISEGDRAKYEQYF
>few|TRBV6-5|TRBJ2-2|NA
TGTGCCAGCAGTTACGACGGAATCGGGGAGCTGTTTTTT
CASSYDGIGELFF
>NA|TRBV15|TRBJ1-1|NA
TGTGCCACCAGCAGACAGAACACTGAAGCTTTCTTT
CATSRQNTEAFF
>NA|TRBV6-5|TRBJ2-7|TRBD1
TGTGCCAGCAGCCCGGGACAGGGTGCCTACGAGCAGTACTTC
CASSPGQGAYEQYF
>NA|TRBV7-2|TRBJ2-5|TRBD2
TGTGCCAGCAGCGTCGCCGGGACTAGCGGGAGTGAACAAGAGACCCAGTACTTC
CASSVAGTSGSEQETQYF
>NA|TRBV15|TRBJ1-2|TRBD1
TGTGCCACCAGCACTCGGACAGGGGATGGCTACACCTTC
CATSTRTGDGYTF
>NA|TRBV5-1|TRBJ2-7|NA
TGCGCCAGCAGCTTGGACGGCTACCCGTACGAGCAGTACTTC
CASSLDGYPYEQYF
>NA|TRBV11-2|TRBJ2-3|NA
TGTGCCAGCAGCGCAGGCACAGATACGCAGTATTTT
CASSAGTDTQYF
>NA|TRBV2|TRBJ1-5|NA
TGTGCCAGCAGTGAAAGGGGACACCGCAATCAGCCCCAGCATTTT
CASSERGHRNQPQHF
>NA|TRBV5-1|TRBJ2-5|TRBD2
TGCGCCAGCAGCTTGGAGGGACTAGCGGGGGAGACCCAGTACTTC
CASSLEGLAGETQYF
>NA|TRBV9|TRBJ2-3|NA
TGTGCCAGCAGCTCCGAGGTCGCGACTAGCACAGATACGCAGTATTTT
CASSSEVATSTDTQYF
>NA|TRBV10-3|TRBJ2-5|NA
TGTGCCATCAGTGTAGCGGAAGGAGAGACCCAGTACTTC
CAISVAEGETQYF
>NA|TRBV10-3|TRBJ2-3|NA
TGTGCCATCAGTGAGTCAGGGCCGACGGGCACAGATACGCAGTATTTT
CAISESGPTGTDTQYF